This record concerns one T cell receptor beta chain sequence. Its target antigen remains unknown. The sample holds no much larger clone one base away, and base qualities are not on file. The immunoSEQ Assay, a bias-controlled multiplex PCR, was used to amplify TCRbeta CDR3 regions from genomic DNA. Under the source paper's analysis protocol: The number of nucleated cells in each sample was estimated by amplification of reference gene primers within the assay. Sequence reads were collapsed and filtered to measure the absolute abundance of every unique TCRbeta CDR3 rearrangement. For each sample, productive Simpson clonality was calculated as the square root of Simpson's diversity index over productive rearrangements. TCRdb re-hosts the immuneACCESS table, in-frame sequences only. Its copies lack some clones; in the studies checked, an unresolved V gene accounts for under half of them, and the cause for the rest is not known. The DNA gave D and trimming, while V, J and clone size come from that table. Present in this sample are 110,000 to 150,000 clones, about 76% of which were seen just once. The ten largest account for 7% to 10% of the sample.

Collaborating institutions collected whole blood in K2EDTA tubes following their own protocols. For TCRbeta analysis, collaborators shipped samples in one of three forms: frozen whole blood, isolated PBMCs, or DNA extracted from either of those sample types. This sample was included in a study of blood T cell repertoires in COVID-19 (dated by TCRdb to the early 2020s). About the full investigation: The collaborator samples originated in the United States, Italy and Spain and spanned the acute and convalescent phases of COVID-19. The samples were drawn from two sources: the first 160 participants of the ongoing ImmuneRACE study, and 1,000 to 1,500 subjects contributed by 6 global collaborators. Where available, HLA class I and class II types were obtained from metadata supplied by the sample provider rather than from assay-based typing. The repertoires were made available in a free public database intended to serve as a resource for research on the immune response to SARS-CoV-2. The prospective study material was composed of cDNA or gDNA derived from T cells, B-cell-depleted T cells, or PBMCs. The dataset comprised deeply sampled blood TCRbeta repertoires from subjects exposed to, actively infected with, or recovered from COVID-19. Nearly every sample came with metadata listing a de-identified subject ID, COVID-19 status, age in years and sex. The paper's findings and limits, for the study overall: How much clinical and demographic metadata was included differed by source and by participant, and the metadata was provided uncurated.

From the cysteine up to the phenylalanine, the CDR3 has a length of 15 residues. Of all the DNA, just the CDR3 is kept, 45 bases in frame from base 1. The germline V gene specifies SNHLY as CDR1 and FYNNEI as CDR2. The V and J ends are trimmed by 3 bases and 5 bases, leaving 13 bases between them. The receptor was isolated from a human donor in a cohort sampled during active COVID-19. The sample was peripheral blood. The rearranged segments are TRBV2 and TRBJ1-4; the D segment could be TRBD1, given 5 matching bases. CDR3 sequence: CASSDPGRGNEKLFF. The nucleotide sequence is given as TGTGCCAGCAGTGATCCAGGGCGGGGGAATGAAAAACTGTTTTTT.